What follows is one T cell receptor (beta chain) and its context. The sample carries other DNA sequences with the same CDR3. The CDR3 has 14 amino acids. Germline CDR1 reads SGHRS; CDR2 reads YFSETQ. With V trimmed by 0 bases and J by 4 bases, 1 base remained unmatched. This entry comes from a study of shared clonotypes between healthy human individuals. The assay was immunoSEQ multiplex PCR, and TCRdb's table has in-frame clones only and misses some. The sample consists of approximately 2.1 million clones, 90% to 95% of them appearing once. Sequenced: naive CD4+ T cells from PBMCs. Noted subset: CD45RA+ positively selected. The rearrangement links TRBV5-1 to TRBJ2-1, with 7 bases lining up with TRBD2. This receptor was taken from a man between 18 and 35 years old in good health. Some clones in this sample may be carry-over from other donors' samples. The CDR3 loop reads CASSLASGYNEQFF. The DNA of the CDR3 is TGCGCCAGCAGCTTGGCTAGCGGATACAATGAGCAGTTCTTC.